This passage covers 20 T cell receptor beta chains from one sample sequenced in a study of beta chain features in type 1 diabetes (dated by TCRdb to the late 2010s). Library prep was done by the immunoSEQ multiplex PCR assay. The High Capacity cDNA Reverse Transcription Kit was used to reverse transcribe all of the isolated RNA, meaning that expressed TCRB transcripts were what got sequenced. Held by TCRdb, this immuneACCESS table contains in-frame sequences only and omits some clones. Under half of the omission traces to an unresolved V gene where checked; the cause of the rest is unknown. Within this sample are 300,000 to 400,000 clones, with less than 10% of them counted one time only. The ten largest clones represent around 0.44% of the sample. Source material: central memory CD4+ T cells from blood. These receptors all stem from a young woman in good health.

The genes are TRBV6-5 and TRBJ2-7, with 7 nucleotides matching TRBD1. Losses at the gene ends were 8 bases for V and 3 bases for J; bases not matched to a gene: 13. The V gene's germline CDR1 is MNHEY and CDR2 SVGAGI. CDR3 length: 15 residues. The CDR3 loop reads CASGPTGTADYEQYF. CDR3 DNA sequence: TGTGCCAGCGGCCCGACCGGGACAGCCGACTACGAGCAGTACTTC.

Remarks on this clone: This likely came from a read error, as a far larger clone is one base away. CDR3 in DNA: TGCGCCAGCAGCAGCGGGCAGCCTAACAATGAGCAGTACTTC. Encoded protein: CASSSGQPNNEQYF. V and J are TRBV5-1 and TRBJ2-7; the D gene is possibly TRBD2 (6 bases). V lost 4 bases to trimming and J lost 7 bases, with 18 bases between them. Per the germline V gene, CDR1 is SGHRS and CDR2 is YFSETQ. The CDR3 has 14 amino acids. Filled out from reference TRBV5-1 and TRBJ2-7, the complete variable domain reads KAGVTQTPRYLIKTRGQQVTLSCSPISGHRSVSWYQQTPGQGLQFLFEYFSETQRNKGNFPGRFSGRQFSNSRSEMNVSTLELGDSALYLCASSSGQPNNEQYFGPGTRLTVT.

Concerning this clone itself: At one end, the junction sequence differs from germline, possibly due to a read error. J is TRBJ2-3 and V is TRBV2, with 7 bases lining up with TRBD2. This CDR3 spans 14 amino acids. Germline CDR1 and CDR2: SNHLY and FYNNEI. The CDR3 DNA is TGTACCAGTCAGCGGGACCGGGGCACAGATACGCAGTATTTT. Its protein is CTSQRDRGTDTQYF.

This clone was seen more than once but under ten times. The V call is TRBV7-8, the J call TRBJ2-3, with D tentatively TRBD1 (8 bases). This CDR3 is built from 13 residues. V lost 7 bases and J lost 6, with 14 bases in between. Germline V gives CDR1 SGHVS, CDR2 FQNEAQ. CDR3 region: CASNRGGADTQYF. The CDR3 nucleotides are TGTGCCAGCAACAGGGGGGGAGCGGATACGCAGTATTTT.

This clone was detected ten times or more. This sequence joins TRBV7-3 and TRBJ2-1; 10 nucleotides line up with TRBD2. Trimming removed 0 bases from V and 8 bases from J; junction bases left unmatched: 4. CDR1 is SGHTA and CDR2 is FQGTGA in the germline V gene. This CDR3 is built from 15 residues. CDR3 nucleotides: TGTGCCAGCAGCTTAACGGTACTAGCGGGACATGAGCAGTTCTTC. Translated: CASSLTVLAGHEQFF. Full variable domain (rest looked up from reference TRBV7-3 and TRBJ2-1): GAGVSQTPSNKVTEKGKYVELRCDPISGHTALYWYRQSLGQGPEFLIYFQGTGAADDSGLPNDRFFAVRPEGSVSTLKIQRTERGDSAVYLCASSLTVLAGHEQFFGPGTRLTVL.

The chain has TRBV6-4 and TRBJ1-1; D is perhaps TRBD1 (5 bases). This CDR3 comprises 15 residues. Germline CDR1 is MRHNA and CDR2 is SNTAGT. Trimming pared 7 bases from V and 4 bases from J, leaving 19 bases between. CDR3 sequence: CASTKEGDAGTEAFF. CDR3 DNA sequence: TGTGCCAGCACTAAAGAAGGGGATGCGGGCACTGAAGCTTTCTTT.

About this clone itself: One base away lies a much larger clone, so this may be a sequencing read error. V is TRBV9 and J is TRBJ1-3, with D hard to call. The germline V gene has CDR1 SGDLS and CDR2 YYNGEE. The CDR3 sequence is 10 residues long. V lost 7 bases and J lost 4, with 3 bases in between. This chain's CDR3 is CASGGNTIYF. The CDR3 DNA reads as TGTGCCAGCGGAGGAAACACCATATATTTT.

This clone was counted at least ten times. This sequence joins TRBV5-4 and TRBJ2-1; D is uncertain. V was cut by 5 bases and J by 1 base, with 1 base left in between. Germline-derived CDR1 and CDR2 are SGHNT and YYREEE (reference sequence). The CDR3 covers 11 residues. DNA of the CDR3: TGTGCCAGCAGGTCCTACAATGAGCAGTTCTTC. Amino acid sequence: CASRSYNEQFF.

This clone came up a few times. The chain recombines TRBV4-2 with TRBJ2-3, with 7 bases aligning to TRBD1. With V trimmed by 4 bases and J by 0 bases, 22 bases remained unmatched. The germline V gene encodes CDR1 LGHNA and CDR2 YNFKEQ. The CDR3 is 21 amino acids. The CDR3 DNA reads TGTGCCAGCAGCCGACCAATCACAGGGGCCACGAAGGGAATGAGCACAGATACGCAGTATTTT. Its protein is CASSRPITGATKGMSTDTQYF.

There are a few counts of this clone. V is TRBV7-8 and J is TRBJ1-3; D remains ambiguous. Trimming pared 8 bases from V and 0 bases from J, leaving 23 bases between. The CDR3 is 18 residues long. Germline V gene data show CDR1 as SGHVS and CDR2 as FQNEAQ. The chain's CDR3 is CASLYSLFKFNSGNTIYF. In nucleotides, the CDR3 is TGTGCCAGCCTATACAGCCTCTTTAAGTTTAACTCTGGAAACACCATATATTTT. Full variable domain (missing parts from reference TRBV7-8 and TRBJ1-3): GAGVSQSPRYKVAKRGQDVALRCDPISGHVSLFWYQQALGQGPEFLTYFQNEAQLDKSGLPSDRFFAERPEGSVSTLKIQRTQQEDSAVYLCASLYSLFKFNSGNTIYFGEGSWLTVV.

This clone was seen a few times. Different DNA sequences within this sample yield the same CDR3. The chain combines TRBV18 with TRBJ1-5; 7 bases agree with TRBD1. The V and J ends lost 3 bases and 5 bases, in that order; junction bases with no gene match: 1. Germline V gene sequence: CDR1 KGHSH, CDR2 LQKENI. The CDR3 has 13 residues. The CDR3 loop reads CASSPTGDQPQHF. Here the CDR3 DNA reads TGTGCCAGCTCACCTACAGGGGATCAGCCCCAGCATTTT.

In this sample, this clone turned up once. The chain carries TRBV5-6 and TRBJ1-4; D is unresolved. From germline, CDR1 is SGHDT and CDR2 YYEEEE. This CDR3 region has 13 residues. Trimming left V 0 bases short and J 7 bases short, with 7 bases between. The CDR3 sequence is CASSLGSSEKLFF. The CDR3 nucleotides read TGTGCCAGCAGCTTGGGGTCCTCTGAAAAACTGTTTTTT.

This clone was found a few times. V and J are TRBV29-1 and TRBJ2-1; D may be TRBD2 (5 bases). Germline V gene lookup returns CDR1 SQVTM and CDR2 ANQGSEA. The ends were cut back, 1 base at V and 8 bases at J, with 18 bases in the middle. The CDR3 runs to 15 residues. The CDR3 sequence: CSVEGVEGIRDEQFF. The CDR3 DNA reads as TGCAGCGTTGAAGGGGTTGAGGGAATACGGGATGAGCAGTTCTTC.

The chain carries TRBV19 and TRBJ1-4; D gene unclear. CDR3 length: 15 residues. Germline loops: CDR1 LNHDA, CDR2 SQIVND (reference sequence). V dropped 6 bases and J dropped 11 bases, with 22 bases sitting between them. CDR3 nucleotide sequence: TGTGCCAGTAGCCCCGTTGTTGGGAAACACGGGAAACTGTTTTTT. It specifies CASSPVVGKHGKLFF.

The chain uses TRBV18 and TRBJ2-7; TRBD2 matches 8 bases. The germline V gene encodes CDR1 KGHSH and CDR2 LQKENI. Trimming took 2 bases from V and 6 from J; bases not matched to a gene: 6. CDR3 length: 14 amino acids. The CDR3: CASSPGREALEQYF. The CDR3 DNA is TGTGCCAGCTCACCAGGGCGGGAGGCCCTCGAGCAGTACTTC.

A word on this clone: The likely explanation is a read error, given a far larger clone one base away. V and J are TRBV7-3 and TRBJ2-2, with D possibly being TRBD2 (5 bases). This CDR3 is built from 13 residues. The V and J ends lost 5 bases and 1 base respectively, with 5 bases between them. CDR1 is SGHTA, CDR2 FQGTGA, per germline. DNA for the CDR3: TGTGCCAGCAGCCGGGGGAACACCGGGGAGCTGTTTTTT. Protein product: CASSRGNTGELFF. Looking up the rest from reference TRBV7-3 and TRBJ2-2 gives the full variable domain: GAGVSQTPSNKVTEKGKYVELRCDPISGHTALYWYRQSLGQGPEFLIYFQGTGAADDSGLPNDRFFAVRPEGSVSTLKIQRTERGDSAVYLCASSRGNTGELFFGEGSRLTVL.

Regarding this clone: This CDR3 is also generated by other DNA sequences in the sample. The gene calls are TRBV7-3 and TRBJ2-5; TRBD2 might be the D (5 bases). Trimming removed 5 bases at V and 4 bases at J, with 11 bases between. This CDR3 has 13 amino acids. Germline values: CDR1 SGHTA, CDR2 FQGTGA. CDR3 protein: CASSLRGGETQYF. CDR3 nucleotide sequence: TGTGCCAGCAGCCTAAGAGGAGGAGAGACCCAGTACTTC.

This clone was counted only a few times. The V call is TRBV7-2, the J call TRBJ2-7; 10 nucleotides line up with TRBD2. The CDR3 runs to 15 residues. Unmatched junction bases numbered 5, after V lost 2 bases and J lost 4 bases. CDR1 and CDR2 (germline): SGHTA, FQGNSA. CDR3: CASSLTSGTSYEQYF. The CDR3, as DNA: TGTGCCAGCAGCTTAACTAGCGGGACTTCTTACGAGCAGTACTTC.

This clone has only a few counts. CDR3 bases: TGTGCCAGCAGCTTGAGGGGAGGCTCTCGCTACGAGCAGTACTTC. Protein product: CASSLRGGSRYEQYF. This chain joins TRBV7-2 and TRBJ2-7; a weak D match, TRBD2 (6 bases). Trimming took off 3 bases at V and 3 bases at J, with 15 bases between the two ends. There are 15 residues in the CDR3. Germline CDR1 and CDR2: SGHTA and FQGNSA.

A few counts support this clone. The chain links TRBV28 to TRBJ1-2; D unclear. Per germline, CDR1 MDHEN and CDR2 SYDVKM. Between the trimmed V and J ends, which lost 5 bases and 2 bases, there was a span of 9 bases. The CDR3 consists of 13 residues. Here the CDR3 reads CASSAPRNYGYTF. The CDR3 bases are TGTGCCAGCAGTGCGCCTCGCAACTATGGCTACACCTTC.